These 27 T cell receptor beta chains originate from one sample sequenced in a study of control samples from healthy donors and cancer patients. Measured with immunoSEQ multiplex PCR; TCRdb has only the in-frame clones, and not every one. The profile covers 100,000 to 150,000 clones, with under 95% appearing a single time and around 1.6% taken by the ten largest. The specimen was PBMCs. These receptors were taken from a man aged 50 to 60 with head and neck cancer.

The rearrangement joins TRBV7-8 to TRBJ2-3; 9 nucleotides agree with TRBD1. Germline V gene sequence: CDR1 SGHVS, CDR2 FQNEAQ. V shed 2 bases, J shed 5 bases, and the junction held 8 bases outside the gene matches. The CDR3 sequence is 16 residues long. In DNA form, the CDR3 reads TGTGCCAGCAGCTTAAATAACAGGGGGCTTAGAGATACGCAGTATTTT. This encodes CASSLNNRGLRDTQYF.

The genes are TRBV24-1 and TRBJ2-7; 10 nucleotides match TRBD1. Per the germline V gene, CDR1 is KGHDR and CDR2 is SFDVKD. Losses at the gene ends were 5 bases for V and 6 bases for J; bases not matched to a gene: 6. The length of the CDR3 is 14 residues. CDR3 in amino acids: CATSVERTGGEQYF. The DNA of the CDR3 is TGTGCCACCAGTGTCGAGAGGACAGGGGGCGAGCAGTACTTC.

With respect to this clone: Other nucleotide sequences in the sample specify the same CDR3. The gene calls are TRBV7-8 and TRBJ1-1; D gene ambiguous. The CDR3 runs 13 residues. Germline values: CDR1 SGHVS, CDR2 FQNEAQ. Trimming cost V 0 bases and J 0 bases, with 2 bases left between them. CDR3 amino acids: CASSLALNTEAFF. The CDR3, as DNA: TGTGCCAGCAGCTTAGCGCTGAACACTGAAGCTTTCTTT.

This clone was seen a few times. CDR3 bases: TGTGCCAGTAGTATCCCGGGCAATCAGCCCCAGCATTTT. Protein product: CASSIPGNQPQHF. V usage is TRBV19 and J usage is TRBJ1-5, with unresolved D. This CDR3 region has 13 residues. V shed 3 bases and J shed 2 bases, with 5 bases lying between them. In germline, CDR1 is LNHDA, CDR2 SQIVND (reference sequence).

The chain uses TRBV9 and TRBJ2-7; D possibly corresponds to TRBD1 (7 bases). Trimming cost V 0 bases and J 4 bases, with 17 bases left between them. The CDR3 runs to 16 residues. Germline V gene sequence: CDR1 SGDLS, CDR2 YYNGEE. The CDR3 DNA is TGTGCCAGCAGCGTAGGATTCCAGGGGGGTGTTTACGAGCAGTACTTC. Amino acid sequence: CASSVGFQGGVYEQYF.

This sequence joins TRBV3-1 (or the pseudogene TRBV3-2) and TRBJ1-2; 12 nucleotides agree with TRBD1. V was pared by 4 bases and J by 6 bases, with 3 bases of the junction left unmatched. The CDR3 contains 14 residues. CDR1 is LGHDT and CDR2 is YNNKEL in the germline V gene (reference sequence). This chain's CDR3 is CASSLGQGANGYTF. The CDR3, as DNA: TGTGCCAGCAGCCTGGGACAGGGGGCGAATGGCTACACCTTC.

The chain combines TRBV6-6 with TRBJ2-7; TRBD2 might be the D (5 bases). Trimming removed 0 bases at V and 4 bases at J, with 7 bases between. The CDR3 is 13 residues long. Germline CDR1 reads MNHNY; CDR2 reads SVGAGI (reference sequence). CDR3 amino acids: CASSYSTGYEQYF. The CDR3 coding sequence is TGTGCCAGCAGTTACTCGACGGGGTACGAGCAGTACTTC.

The chain has TRBV12-3 or TRBV12-4 and TRBJ1-4; unclear D gene. Trimming left V 3 bases short and J 10 bases short, with 9 bases between. The CDR3 loop spans 12 amino acids. The CDR3 region is CASSLVDRKLFF. The CDR3 nucleotides read TGTGCCAGCAGTTTGGTTGACCGAAAACTGTTTTTT.

The chain joins TRBV30 to TRBJ2-1; D not resolved. Per germline, CDR1 GTSNPN and CDR2 SVGIG (reference sequence). V lost 0 bases to trimming and J lost 2 bases, with 5 bases between them. This CDR3 comprises 13 residues. The DNA of the CDR3 is TGTGCCTGGAGTGTCAGACCCTACAATGAGCAGTTCTTC. It is translated as CAWSVRPYNEQFF.

The chain is built from TRBV10-3 and TRBJ2-5; D is perhaps TRBD1 (6 bases). CDR3 length: 14 residues. Trimming took off 4 bases at V and 0 bases at J, with 9 bases between the two ends. The germline CDR1 and CDR2 sequences are ENHRY and SYGVKD. CDR3 DNA sequence: TGTGCCATCAGTGGGGGGCGGAACCAAGAGACCCAGTACTTC. Its protein product is CAISGGRNQETQYF.

The chain recombines TRBV4-2 with TRBJ1-2; D is perhaps TRBD1 (5 bases). The CDR3 loop spans 14 amino acids. Deletions cut 0 bases from V and 8 bases from J, with 13 bases between. Germline assignment: CDR1 LGHNA and CDR2 YNFKEQ. For the CDR3, the DNA is TGTGCCAGCAGCCAAGACGGGCAGGGTATAGGCTACACCTTC. This codes for CASSQDGQGIGYTF.

The V call is TRBV6-1, the J call TRBJ2-1, with 9 bases lining up with TRBD2. With 3 bases clipped from V and 0 bases from J, the junction kept 9 bases outside the gene matches. Germline CDR1 reads MNHNS; CDR2 reads SASEGT. CDR3 length: 18 amino acids. The CDR3 region has the DNA TGTGCCAGCAGTGAGATGGGTAGAGCGGGGGGCTCCTACAATGAGCAGTTCTTC. This codes for CASSEMGRAGGSYNEQFF.

V usage is TRBV6-2 or TRBV6-3 and J usage is TRBJ2-7; TRBD1 matches at 10 bases. There are 12 residues in the CDR3. From germline, CDR1 is MNHEY and CDR2 SVGEGT. The V segment lost 6 bases and the J segment 6 bases; nucleotides outside the gene matches: 2. CDR3 sequence (DNA): TGTGCCAGCAGCGACAGGGGGCCCGAGCAGTACTTC. Residues: CASSDRGPEQYF.

The V and J genes are TRBV7-3 and TRBJ2-7; a possible D gene is TRBD1 (5 bases). The CDR3 consists of 16 residues. With 0 bases removed from V and 5 bases from J, the gap between germline ends came to 17 bases. Germline V gene sequence: CDR1 SGHTA, CDR2 FQGTGA. The CDR3 bases are TGTGCCAGCAGCTTAACTCCTCAGGGCTCCCGAGACGAGCAGTACTTC. Protein sequence: CASSLTPQGSRDEQYF.

This clone was recorded a few times. The chain links TRBV7-2 to TRBJ1-5; 9 nucleotides match TRBD1. Germline V gene sequence: CDR1 SGHTA, CDR2 FQGNSA. The CDR3 is 15 amino acids. Trimming took 5 bases from V and 4 from J; bases not matched to a gene: 6. The CDR3 spells CASSPNRGPNQPQHF. For the CDR3, the DNA is TGTGCCAGCAGCCCGAACAGGGGGCCTAATCAGCCCCAGCATTTT.

The rearrangement links TRBV7-9 to TRBJ1-6; the D is unclear. The CDR3 contains 14 residues. Trimming removed 5 bases at V and 5 bases at J, with 10 bases between. Per the germline V gene, CDR1 is SEHNR and CDR2 is FQNEAQ (reference sequence). The CDR3 protein is CASSGPGNNSPLHF. The CDR3 DNA reads TGTGCCAGCAGCGGCCCGGGGAATAATTCACCCCTCCACTTT.

This sequence joins TRBV30 and TRBJ2-7; maybe TRBD2 (6 bases). Germline V lookup: CDR1 GTSNPN, CDR2 SVGIG (reference sequence). CDR3 length equals 13 residues. V dropped 5 bases and J dropped 5 bases, with 16 bases sitting between them. CDR3 sequence: CAWGGWGSHEQYF. CDR3 in DNA: TGTGCCTGGGGGGGGTGGGGGAGCCACGAGCAGTACTTC.

This chain links TRBV2 with TRBJ2-2; TRBD1 matches 10 bases. The V segment lost 6 bases and the J segment 4 bases; nucleotides outside the gene matches: 5. Germline lookup yields CDR1 SNHLY and CDR2 FYNNEI. CDR3 length: 15 residues. CDR3 loop: CASRGQGVTTGELFF. The CDR3 DNA follows: TGTGCCAGCAGAGGACAGGGGGTGACCACCGGGGAGCTGTTTTTT.

In this sample, this clone turned up once. The chain links TRBV1 to TRBJ1-5. TRBV1 counts as a pseudogene. CDR3 size: 14 residues. CDR3 sequence reads: CTSSHRSDQQPQHF. In nucleotides, the CDR3 is TGCACCAGCTCTCACCGATCCGACCAACAGCCCCAGCATTTT.

The chain recombines TRBV7-9 with TRBJ2-3; D gene ambiguous. Germline CDR1 and CDR2: SEHNR and FQNEAQ (reference sequence). Trimming stripped 8 bases from V and 5 bases from J, with 20 bases between. The CDR3 covers 15 residues. CDR3 loop: CASCFAIVCIDTQYF. CDR3 sequence (DNA): TGTGCCAGCTGTTTCGCCATAGTTTGCATAGATACGCAGTATTTT.

This rearrangement joins TRBV16 to TRBJ2-4, with D possibly TRBD1 on 6 matching bases. The germline V and J ends were trimmed by 1 base and 2 bases, with 18 bases remaining between them. The length of the CDR3 is 18 residues. The germline V gene encodes CDR1 KGHSY and CDR2 FQNENV. CDR3: CASSQWAGDVSTKNIQYF. In nucleotides, the CDR3 is TGTGCCAGCAGCCAATGGGCAGGGGACGTTAGTACCAAAAACATTCAGTACTTC.

This clone was observed a few times. This sequence joins TRBV6-2 or TRBV6-3 and TRBJ1-2, with D possibly being TRBD1 (5 bases). The CDR3 totals 16 residues. V lost 2 bases and J lost 0, with 13 bases in between. Germline V gives CDR1 MNHEY, CDR2 SVGEGT. The CDR3 nucleotides are TGTGCCAGCAGTTACGAGGGCAGGGATTCTAACTATGGCTACACCTTC. It yields the protein CASSYEGRDSNYGYTF.

V and J are TRBV2 and TRBJ1-6; D may be TRBD1 (5 bases). The ends were cut back, 9 bases at V and 7 bases at J, with 19 bases in the middle. Germline V lookup: CDR1 SNHLY, CDR2 FYNNEI. The CDR3 loop spans 15 amino acids. The CDR3 DNA reads TGTGCCAGTCGTAATTGGGCAGGGCAAAATTCACCCCTCCACTTT. This sequence encodes CASRNWAGQNSPLHF. Full variable domain (remainder filled in from reference TRBV2 and TRBJ1-6): EPEVTQTPSHQVTQMGQEVILRCVPISNHLYFYWYRQILGQKVEFLVSFYNNEISEKSEIFDDQFSVERPDGSNFTLKIRSTKLEDSAMYFCASRNWAGQNSPLHFGNGTRLTVT.

J is TRBJ1-5 and V is TRBV6-1; no clear D. CDR1 and CDR2 from the germline V gene are MNHNS and SASEGT. CDR3 length: 15 amino acids. V was trimmed by 1 base and J by 1 base, leaving 8 bases between them. In DNA, the CDR3 is TGTGCCAGCAGTGAAGTGGGTAGGAGCAATCAGCCCCAGCATTTT. The encoded protein is CASSEVGRSNQPQHF.

V gene TRBV24-1 combines with J gene TRBJ2-3; 11 bases are a match to TRBD2. Unmatched junction bases numbered 5, after V lost 10 bases and J lost 3 bases. Germline V lookup: CDR1 KGHDR, CDR2 SFDVKD. The CDR3 covers 14 residues. In DNA form, the CDR3 reads TGTGCCACTAGCGGGGGGGCAGGGACAGATACGCAGTATTTT. Residues: CATSGGAGTDTQYF.

This chain's CDR3 is CASSQDRPIRSPLHF. The CDR3 DNA is TGCGCCAGCAGCCAAGATCGACCGATTCGCTCACCCCTCCACTTT. J is TRBJ1-6 and V is TRBV4-3, with unresolved D. Germline CDR1 LGHNA, CDR2 YSLEER. The length of the CDR3 is 15 residues. V was pared by 0 bases and J by 10 bases, with 13 bases between.

J is TRBJ2-1 and V is TRBV11-1; perhaps D is TRBD1 or TRBD2 (5 bases each). Germline lookup yields CDR1 SGHAT and CDR2 FQDESV (reference sequence). The V gene lost 0 bases and the J gene lost 5 bases, with 11 bases spanning the gap. There are 15 residues in the CDR3. The CDR3 is CASSLAGVYHNEQFF. The CDR3 DNA reads as TGTGCCAGCAGCTTAGCGGGGGTCTACCACAATGAGCAGTTCTTC.